One sample yielded the 10 T cell receptor beta chains listed below, sequenced in a study of blood T cell repertoires in COVID-19. Using immunoSEQ multiplex PCR, the repertoire was profiled, and TCRdb retains in-frame clones only, with some absent. The table includes more than 350,000 clones, around 87% detected once. Sample: peripheral blood. These receptors originate from a woman under 40 with COVID-19, enrolled during active disease.

The chain employs TRBV19 and TRBJ2-1, with a possible D match to TRBD2 (5 bases). This CDR3 spans 15 amino acids. V shed 5 bases and J shed 0 bases, with 11 bases lying between them. Germline V gives CDR1 LNHDA, CDR2 SQIVND (reference sequence). CDR3 nucleotides: TGTGCCAGTAGTTTGAGCGGAAGCTCCTACAATGAGCAGTTCTTC. Translation: CASSLSGSSYNEQFF.

This chain uses TRBV4-1 with TRBJ2-7; 9 bases line up with TRBD1. From germline, CDR1 is MGHRA and CDR2 YSYEKL. The CDR3 is 16 residues long. V lost 1 base to trimming and J lost 4 bases; unmatched junction nucleotides: 8. The CDR3 loop reads CASSQVTGTGRYEQYF. The CDR3, as DNA: TGCGCCAGCAGCCAAGTAACCGGGACAGGGAGATACGAGCAGTACTTC.

V is TRBV5-8 and J is TRBJ2-7; 8 bases agree with TRBD1. V trimming: 2 bases; J trimming: 1 base; junction bases outside the gene matches: 5. The CDR3 spans 15 residues. CDR1 is SGHTS, CDR2 YDEGEE, per germline. CDR3 residues: CASSFRDRRSYEQYF. The CDR3 DNA reads TGTGCCAGCAGCTTTAGGGACAGGAGGTCCTACGAGCAGTACTTC. Variable domain in full (rest from reference TRBV5-8 and TRBJ2-7): EAGVTQSPTHLIKTRGQQATLRCSPISGHTSVYWYQQALGLGLQFLLWYDEGEERNRGNFPPRFSGRQFPNYSSELNVNALELEDSALYLCASSFRDRRSYEQYFGPGTRLTVT.

The chain links TRBV6-2 or TRBV6-3 to TRBJ1-1; D gene uncertain. The germline V gene has CDR1 MNHEY and CDR2 SVGEGT. This CDR3 region has 12 residues. V lost 6 bases and J 1 base, leaving 6 bases between the germline ends. The CDR3 DNA reads as TGTGCCAGCAGCCGACAGAACACTGAAGCTTTCTTT. Protein: CASSRQNTEAFF.

V is TRBV5-5 and J is TRBJ2-5; D perhaps matches TRBD1 (6 bases). This CDR3 has 15 residues. V was trimmed by 3 bases and J by 2 bases, leaving 14 bases between them. Germline V lookup: CDR1 SGHKS, CDR2 YYEKEE (reference sequence). CDR3 in amino acids: CASSSGTILQETQYF. CDR3 sequence (DNA): TGTGCCAGCAGCTCAGGGACAATCTTACAAGAGACCCAGTACTTC.

The chain recombines TRBV5-5 with TRBJ2-7; D is perhaps TRBD2 (5 bases). CDR3 length equals 11 residues. The V gene's germline CDR1 is SGHKS and CDR2 YYEKEE (reference sequence). Trimming removed 7 bases from V and 0 bases from J, with 5 bases in between. The CDR3 region has the DNA TGTGCCAGCGGGAGCTCCTACGAGCAGTACTTC. Protein: CASGSSYEQYF.

Only a few counts were recorded for this clone. The chain is built from TRBV28 and TRBJ1-4; 7 nucleotides align to TRBD1. The CDR3 sequence is 15 residues long. V was clipped by 6 bases and J by 5 bases; unmatched bases: 9. The V gene's germline CDR1 is MDHEN and CDR2 SYDVKM. CDR3 DNA sequence: TGTGCCAGCAGCCTCCTAGGGGGCGAAAATGAAAAACTGTTTTTT. This gives the protein CASSLLGGENEKLFF.

The chain recombines TRBV6-5 with TRBJ1-4; no clear D. Trimming shortened V by 5 bases and J by 7 bases, and 11 bases separated the two germline ends. The CDR3 spans 13 residues. Germline V lookup: CDR1 MNHEY, CDR2 SVGAGI. This CDR3 is CASSTRSGEKLFF. CDR3 bases: TGTGCCAGCAGTACACGGTCGGGTGAAAAACTGTTTTTT.

In its sample, this clone was seen once. This chain joins TRBV2 and TRBJ2-1; 8 nucleotides agree with TRBD2. V shed 5 bases, J shed 9 bases, and the junction held 6 bases outside the gene matches. In germline, CDR1 is SNHLY, CDR2 FYNNEI. The CDR3 runs 13 residues. The CDR3 DNA reads as TGTGCCAGCAGTAATACGGGAGGGACTGAGCAGTTCTTC. Translating it yields CASSNTGGTEQFF.

The rearrangement joins TRBV6-2 or TRBV6-3 to TRBJ1-1; the D is unclear. CDR1 MNHEY and CDR2 SVGEGT come from the germline V gene. This CDR3 has 13 residues. The V and J ends lost 5 bases and 1 base respectively, with 8 bases between them. The CDR3 is CASSGLANTEAFF. CDR3 bases: TGTGCCAGCAGTGGCCTCGCGAACACTGAAGCTTTCTTT.